Sequencing of this TCR beta chain was carried out in a study of vaccination and CD4 T cells after COVID-19. Across the whole study: Typically, post-vaccine samples were obtained a median about 79 days after dose two, within a range of 14 to 241.

As to treatment: approximately nine-day PBMC culture with coronavirus spike peptide pools or control peptides (ViraFEST assay). Researchers collected the unexposed donor's CD4+ T cells before the COVID-19 pandemic (2011-2018). PBMCs, plated at approximately 2 million per well, were grown in the presence of around 10 IU/ml IL-2 and roughly 9.6 ug/ml peptide pools. Cultured CD4+ T-cell DNA underwent Oncomine TCR Beta short-read sequencing. CD4+ T cells were cultured, and genomic DNA was extracted from them. TCRdb ran MiXCR on the PCR reads and lists one entry per CDR3 protein. The sample lists fewer than 11,000 distinct CDR3 sequences, approximately 31% occurring once. Germline loops: CDR1 SGHAT, CDR2 FQNNGV. The CDR3 covers 14 residues. J gave up 2 bases and V 4 bases, and 5 bases lay outside the gene matches. Points on this clonotype: No antigen is known for it.

The genes are TRBV11-2 and TRBJ2-7, with TRBD1 matching 7 bases. The sequenced sample consisted of CD4+ T cells from blood, cultured in vitro. The source is a human donor in good health. Here the CDR3 DNA reads TGTGCCAGCAGCTCACAGGGGTGGACCTACGAGCAGTACTTC. This gives the protein CASSSQGWTYEQYF.